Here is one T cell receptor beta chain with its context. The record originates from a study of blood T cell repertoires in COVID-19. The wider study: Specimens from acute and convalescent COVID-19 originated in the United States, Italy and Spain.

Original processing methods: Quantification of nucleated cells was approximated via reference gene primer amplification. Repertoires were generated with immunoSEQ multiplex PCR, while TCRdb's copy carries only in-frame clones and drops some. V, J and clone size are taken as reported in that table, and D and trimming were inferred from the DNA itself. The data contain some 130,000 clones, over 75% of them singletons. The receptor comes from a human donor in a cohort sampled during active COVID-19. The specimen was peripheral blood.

The CDR3 DNA reads as TGTGCCAGCACCACTAGATCGAGCTCCTACGAGCAGTACGTC. This codes for CASTTRSSSYEQYV. The chain recombines TRBV28 with TRBJ2-7; TRBD2 is a possible D gene (5 bases). V was trimmed by 7 bases and J by 0 bases, leaving 13 bases between them. Germline values: CDR1 MDHEN, CDR2 SYDVKM. The CDR3 runs 14 residues.